The present T cell receptor beta chain was sequenced within a study of metastatic and nonmetastatic thyroid tumors. Study overall: Across peripheral blood and tumor or nodule tissue samples taken from malignant and benign thyroid patients, the repertoires were compared with one another. General study results and limits: Benign nodules reportedly had significantly lower TCR beta diversity than malignant thyroid tumors in blood and tumor.

Thyroid surgery took place with no prior treatment in any patient. Ten or more counts support this clone. Its specificity is unknown. Germline assignment: CDR1 MNHEY and CDR2 SVGAGI. V dropped 0 bases and J dropped 7 bases, with 16 bases sitting between them. The CDR3 is 17 amino acids. As originally analysed: Built for papillary thyroid cancer, a distant-metastasis classifier drew on CDR3 differences across clinicopathological groups. TCRdb called clones again from the PCR reads with MiXCR. TCRdb assigned the V and J calls; the authors' analysis was not used. Of roughly 25,000 clones listed, 20% to 25% are singletons.

This receptor was obtained from a male donor with papillary thyroid cancer or a benign thyroid nodule (not recorded which). Some clones in this sample may be carry-over from other donors' samples. Material: blood. V gene TRBV6-5 combines with J gene TRBJ1-6, with TRBD1 as a possible D gene (5 bases). CDR3 loop: CASSYSPTVRRNSPLHF. In DNA form, the CDR3 reads TGTGCCAGCAGTTACTCTCCGACAGTGCGCCGAAATTCACCCCTCCACTTT.